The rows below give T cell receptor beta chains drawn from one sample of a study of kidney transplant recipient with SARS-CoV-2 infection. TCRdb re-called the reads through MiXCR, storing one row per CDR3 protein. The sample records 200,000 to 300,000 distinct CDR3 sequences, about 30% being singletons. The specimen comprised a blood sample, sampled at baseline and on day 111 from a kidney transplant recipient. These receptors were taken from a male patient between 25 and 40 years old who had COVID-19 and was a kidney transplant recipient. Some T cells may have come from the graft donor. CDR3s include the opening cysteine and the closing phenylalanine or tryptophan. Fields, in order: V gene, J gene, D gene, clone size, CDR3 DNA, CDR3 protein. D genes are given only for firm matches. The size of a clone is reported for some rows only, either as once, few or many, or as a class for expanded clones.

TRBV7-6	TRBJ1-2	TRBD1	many	TGTGCCAGCAGCTCTGGACAGGGGGGTGATGGCTACACCTTC	CASSSGQGGDGYTF
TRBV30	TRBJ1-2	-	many	TGTGCCTGGCGGGTGGGGCGTTATAGAAAGACCTATGGCTACACCTTC	CAWRVGRYRKTYGYTF
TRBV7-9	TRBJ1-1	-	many	TGTGCCAGCACCTCTTACGTTAACACTGAAGCTTTCTTT	CASTSYVNTEAFF
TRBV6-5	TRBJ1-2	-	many	TGTGCCAGCAGTAGCCTTCGGGAATGTAGAAAGACCTATGGCTACACCTTC	CASSSLRECRKTYGYTF
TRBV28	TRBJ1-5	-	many	TGTGCCAGCAGTTTAAGGGAGGGGAGGGTTCAGCCCCAGCATTTT	CASSLREGRVQPQHF
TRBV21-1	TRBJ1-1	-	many	TGTGCCAGCAGCAAAGGAGAGGGACAGGGGGCATGGGCTTTCTTT	CASSKGEGQGAWAFF
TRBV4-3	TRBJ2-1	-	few	TGCGCCAGCAGCCAAGATTGGGGCGGGAATGAGCAGTTCTTC	CASSQDWGGNEQFF
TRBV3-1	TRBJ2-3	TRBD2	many	TGTGCCAGCAGCCTGAGGGCTAGCGGGAGCTCCGATACGCAGTATTTT	CASSLRASGSSDTQYF
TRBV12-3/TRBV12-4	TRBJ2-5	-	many	TGTGCCAGCAGGCGGAGCCAAGAGACCCAGTACTTC	CASRRSQETQYF
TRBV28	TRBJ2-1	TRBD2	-	TGTGGCAGCAGGCTGAGGACCTCTAGCGGGTTTTACAATGAGCAGTTCTTC	CGSRLRTSSGFYNEQFF
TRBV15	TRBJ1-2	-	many	TGTGCCACCAGCGGAGCGGAAAGGTGTGGAAAGACCTATGGCTACACCTTC	CATSGAERCGKTYGYTF
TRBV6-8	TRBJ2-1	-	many	TGTGCCAGCAGTTACTTAGATGAGCAGTTCTTC	CASSYLDEQFF
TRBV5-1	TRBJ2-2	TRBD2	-	TGCGCCAGCAGCTGGAATTCCGGGACTAGCGGTTGGGGCGGGGAGCTGTTTTTT	CASSWNSGTSGWGGELFF
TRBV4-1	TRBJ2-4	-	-	TGCGCCAGCAGCCAGCCATCTAGGGAGGCCAAAAACATTCAGTACTTC	CASSQPSREAKNIQYF
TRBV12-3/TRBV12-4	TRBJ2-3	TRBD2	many	TGTGCCAGCAGCGTGGGGGAGGGATCGGATACGCAGTATTTT	CASSVGEGSDTQYF
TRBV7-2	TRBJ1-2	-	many	TGTGCCAGCAGCGTTGTAAACAGAGACGGAAAGACCTATGGCTACACCTTC	CASSVVNRDGKTYGYTF
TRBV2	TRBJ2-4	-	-	TGTGCCAGCAGTGAGGAGGCTCTCGGGGCCAAAAACATTCAGTACTTC	CASSEEALGAKNIQYF
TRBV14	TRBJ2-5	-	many	TGTGCCAGCTCCTTCAGGGAGGAGACCCAGTACTTC	CASSFREETQYF
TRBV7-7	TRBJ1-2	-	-	TGCGCCAGCAGCAGGTACACTAAGTGCCGAAAGACCTATGGCTACATCTTC	CASSRYTKCRKTYGYIF
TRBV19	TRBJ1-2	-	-	TGTGCCAGCAACACAGGGCGTGGTGGCTACACCTTC	CASNTGRGGYTF
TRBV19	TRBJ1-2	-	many	TGTGCCAGTAGTGCTAGTGAGACAAATCGAAAGACCTATGGCTACACCTTC	CASSASETNRKTYGYTF
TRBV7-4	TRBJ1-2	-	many	TGTGCCAGCAGCTCCTCTGTTTCAGCTCGAAAGACCTATGGCTACACCTTC	CASSSSVSARKTYGYTF
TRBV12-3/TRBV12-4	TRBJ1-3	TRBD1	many	TGTGCCAGCAGTATGACAGGGGCTGGAAACACCATATATTTT	CASSMTGAGNTIYF
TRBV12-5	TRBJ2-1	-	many	TGTGCTAGTGGTTTGAGCCCAGACAATGAGCAGTTCTTC	CASGLSPDNEQFF
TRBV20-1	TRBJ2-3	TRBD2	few	TGCAGTGGTCCACTAGCGGGAGTAGCAGGGGCAGATACGCAGTATTTT	CSGPLAGVAGADTQYF
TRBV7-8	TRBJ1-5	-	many	TGTGCCAGCAGCTTAGCGAGTGCGGGGAGTGGCAATCAGCCCCAGCATTTT	CASSLASAGSGNQPQHF
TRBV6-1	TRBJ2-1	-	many	TGTGCCAGCAGTGAAGGTAGGGTAGGGGAGGTGCGATGGGGCAATGAGCAGTTCTTC	CASSEGRVGEVRWGNEQFF
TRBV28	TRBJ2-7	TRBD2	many	TGTGCCAGCATGGCTAGCGGGAGGGAAGGCGAGCAGTACTTC	CASMASGREGEQYF
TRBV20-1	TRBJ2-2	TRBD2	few	TGCAGTGCCCAAACGGGACTAGCGGGAGCCGGGGAGCTGTTTTTT	CSAQTGLAGAGELFF
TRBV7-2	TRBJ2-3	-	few	TGTGCCAGCCACTGGCTAGCTCTGACAACAGATACGCAGTATTTT	CASHWLALTTDTQYF
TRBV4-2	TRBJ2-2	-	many	TGTGCCAGCAGCCCCACCGGGACTGAAACCGGGACCGGGGAGCTGTTTTTT	CASSPTGTETGTGELFF
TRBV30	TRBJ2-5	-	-	TGTGCCTGGAGGAGGGGGACTACGTACCAAGAGACCCAGTACTTC	CAWRRGTTYQETQYF
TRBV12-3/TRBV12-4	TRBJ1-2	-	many	TGTGCCAGCAGTGTGCGTTACAGCTTCCGAAAGACCTATGGCTACACCTTC	CASSVRYSFRKTYGYTF
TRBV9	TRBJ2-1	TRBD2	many	TGTGCCAGCACCGGGACTAGCGGGAGATCTTACAATGAGCAGTTCTTC	CASTGTSGRSYNEQFF
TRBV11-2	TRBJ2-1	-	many	TGTGCCAGCAGCGACCTTTACCGGGGGTACAAAGAGCAGTTCTTC	CASSDLYRGYKEQFF
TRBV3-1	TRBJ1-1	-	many	TGTGCCAGCAGCCAAGATCAGGTAAACACTGAAGCTTTCTTT	CASSQDQVNTEAFF
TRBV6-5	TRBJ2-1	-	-	TGTGCCAGCAGCCAGGGCACCTCCGAGCAGTTCTTC	CASSQGTSEQFF
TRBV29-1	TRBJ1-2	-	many	TGCAGCGTTGGGACAAGAAACTATGGCTACACCTTC	CSVGTRNYGYTF
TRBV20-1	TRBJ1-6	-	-	TGCAGTGCTTCCCCCCGAGGCGCTCTGATGTCACCCCTCCACTTT	CSASPRGALMSPLHF
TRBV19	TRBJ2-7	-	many	TGTGCCAGTACCCCCGGGACTCTCAGCGAGCAGTACTTC	CASTPGTLSEQYF
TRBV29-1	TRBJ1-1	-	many	TGCAGCGTAGCTAATTATGAAGCTTTCTTT	CSVANYEAFF
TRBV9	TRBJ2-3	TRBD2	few	TGTGCCAGCAGCGTATACCGTAGCGGGAGACCAGATACGCAGTATTTT	CASSVYRSGRPDTQYF
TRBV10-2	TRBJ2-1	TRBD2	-	TGCGCCAGCAGAGGTGGTCTAGCGGGAGGCAATGAGCAGTTCTTC	CASRGGLAGGNEQFF
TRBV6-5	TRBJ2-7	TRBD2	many	TGTGCCAGCAGGGGAGGACTAGCGAGATGGGACGAGCAGTACTTC	CASRGGLARWDEQYF
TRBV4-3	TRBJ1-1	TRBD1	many	TGCGCCAGCAGCCAAGGGGCGGGACAGGGGTTCCTGAACACTGAAGCTTTCTTT	CASSQGAGQGFLNTEAFF
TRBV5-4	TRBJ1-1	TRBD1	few	TGTGCCAGCAGCCGAGGTGGGGCAGGGGGTATGAACACTGAAGCTTTCTTT	CASSRGGAGGMNTEAFF
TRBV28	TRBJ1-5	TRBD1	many	TGTGCCAGCAGTGGCGGGACAGTTTCCAATCAGCCCCAGCATTTT	CASSGGTVSNQPQHF